Shown below are 19 T cell receptor beta chains from a single sample sequenced in a study of blood T cell repertoires in COVID-19. The assay was immunoSEQ multiplex PCR, and TCRdb's table has in-frame clones only and misses some. The sample lists around 140,000 clones, 70% to 90% occurring once. Material for sequencing was peripheral blood. All receptors come from a woman aged 55 to 70 with acute or convalescent COVID-19.

V usage is TRBV4-2 and J usage is TRBJ1-2; D gene ambiguous. Trimming left V 0 bases short and J 1 base short, with 9 bases between. CDR1 and CDR2 (germline): LGHNA, YNFKEQ. The CDR3 is 15 residues long. The CDR3 is CASSQELLGNYGYTF. CDR3 sequence (DNA): TGTGCCAGCAGCCAAGAACTTCTCGGTAACTATGGCTACACCTTC.

The rearrangement uses TRBV12-3 or TRBV12-4 and TRBJ2-2, with D unresolved. The CDR3 covers 12 residues. The V and J ends lost 3 bases and 6 bases respectively, with 5 bases between them. The CDR3 nucleotides are TGTGCCAGCAGTTTTCCAGCCGGGGAGCTGTTTTTT. It specifies CASSFPAGELFF.

The V and J genes are TRBV5-4 and TRBJ2-1; 10 nucleotides agree with TRBD2. Germline values: CDR1 SGHNT, CDR2 YYREEE (reference sequence). CDR3 length equals 13 residues. The CDR3 DNA reads TGTGCGGCGAAGCGGGGGGGATACAATGAGCAGTTCTTC. This codes for CAAKRGGYNEQFF.

V usage is TRBV7-3 and J usage is TRBJ2-2; weak D call: TRBD1 (6 bases). V dropped 0 bases and J dropped 1 base, with 6 bases sitting between them. Per germline, CDR1 SGHTA and CDR2 FQGTGA. This CDR3 has 15 residues. This CDR3 is CASSLTRGNTGELFF. In DNA, the CDR3 is TGTGCCAGCAGCTTAACCAGGGGGAACACCGGGGAGCTGTTTTTT.

This chain uses TRBV7-9 with TRBJ2-7; D not resolved. The CDR3 length is 13 residues. In germline, CDR1 is SEHNR, CDR2 FQNEAQ (reference sequence). V lost 2 bases and J lost 7, with 12 bases in between. CDR3 coding DNA: TGTGCCAGCAGCTTAACAAGCGAGTGGGAGCAGTACTTC. As protein: CASSLTSEWEQYF.

The CDR3 bases are TGTGCCAGCACCCTCATCGCCGGCAGGGGCAACACCATATATTTT. Its translation: CASTLIAGRGNTIYF. The chain uses TRBV7-9 and TRBJ1-3; D perhaps matches TRBD1 (6 bases). Germline CDR1 and CDR2: SEHNR and FQNEAQ (reference sequence). V lost 7 bases and J lost 7, with 20 bases in between. This CDR3 comprises 15 residues.

The sample holds a few counts of this clone. The chain recombines TRBV27 with TRBJ2-1; 8 nucleotides align to TRBD2. With 8 bases clipped from V and 8 bases from J, the junction kept 14 bases outside the gene matches. Germline CDR1 is MNHEY and CDR2 is SMNVEV (reference sequence). CDR3 length: 15 residues. The CDR3 loop is CASSIAGLPPDEQFF. The DNA for the CDR3 is TGTGCCAGCTCAATAGCGGGACTCCCTCCCGATGAGCAGTTCTTC.

J is TRBJ1-2 and V is TRBV6-5; 9 bases match TRBD1. CDR3 length equals 13 residues. Looked up from germline, CDR1 is MNHEY and CDR2 is SVGAGI. Germline trimming cut 5 bases from V and 7 bases from J; bases unmatched to any gene: 5. The CDR3 DNA sequence: TGTGCCAGCAGTACTGGGACAGGGTTTGGCTACACCTTC. It translates to CASSTGTGFGYTF.

The chain couples TRBV6-5 to TRBJ1-1; D ambiguous. This CDR3 has 11 residues. Germline CDR1 MNHEY, CDR2 SVGAGI. V gave up 5 bases and J gave up 10 bases, with 11 bases separating them. The CDR3: CASSTNSPAFF. CDR3 DNA sequence: TGTGCCAGCAGTACCAACAGCCCAGCTTTCTTT.

V usage is TRBV6-4 and J usage is TRBJ1-2; 8 bases map to TRBD1. In germline, CDR1 is MRHNA, CDR2 SNTAGT. CDR3 size: 15 residues. V lost 2 bases to trimming and J lost 1 base; unmatched junction nucleotides: 3. Here the CDR3 DNA reads TGTGCCAGCAGTGACGGGACAGGAAATAACTATGGCTACACCTTC. As protein: CASSDGTGNNYGYTF.

The V gene is TRBV9, the J gene TRBJ2-1, with D perhaps TRBD2 (5 bases). CDR1 SGDLS and CDR2 YYNGEE come from the germline V gene. This CDR3 has 15 amino acids. Trimming took off 3 bases at V and 5 bases at J, with 15 bases between the two ends. DNA for the CDR3: TGTGCCAGCAGCGGGTGGGCTAGCCGAGACAATGAGCAGTTCTTC. Protein product: CASSGWASRDNEQFF.

The gene calls are TRBV5-1 and TRBJ1-6; 9 nucleotides agree with TRBD1. Trimming removed 4 bases from V and 6 bases from J; junction bases left unmatched: 5. The V gene's germline CDR1 is SGHRS and CDR2 YFSETQ. The CDR3 runs 15 residues. The CDR3 region is CASSTDRGGNSPLHF. As DNA, the CDR3 is TGCGCCAGCAGCACCGACAGGGGGGGTAATTCACCCCTCCACTTT.

J is TRBJ2-5 and V is TRBV5-1; TRBD1 aligns across 10 bases. Germline-derived CDR1 and CDR2 are SGHRS and YFSETQ. The CDR3 runs 15 residues. J gave up 2 bases and V 4 bases, and 5 bases lay outside the gene matches. Here the CDR3 DNA reads TGCGCCAGCAGCACGGGACAGGGGATGCAAGAGACCCAGTACTTC. As protein: CASSTGQGMQETQYF.

In its sample, this clone was seen once. CDR3 region: CASSLGIRVGSGYTF. The CDR3 DNA reads TGTGCCAGCAGCTTGGGAATTCGGGTAGGGAGCGGCTACACCTTC. The J gene is TRBJ1-2, the V gene TRBV5-6, with unresolved D. The CDR3 sequence is 15 residues long. Germline-derived CDR1 and CDR2 are SGHDT and YYEEEE. The V and J ends lost 0 bases and 8 bases respectively, with 17 bases between them.

This clone was found a few times. The chain is built from TRBV28 and TRBJ1-2, with a possible D match to TRBD1 (5 bases). The CDR3 consists of 12 residues. V shed 4 bases and J shed 8 bases, with 11 bases lying between them. Germline CDR1 reads MDHEN; CDR2 reads SYDVKM. CDR3 sequence reads: CASSSYRSGYTF. DNA for the CDR3: TGTGCCAGCAGTTCGTACAGGTCCGGCTACACCTTC.

This rearrangement joins TRBV12-3 or TRBV12-4 to TRBJ2-3; D remains unclear. V was clipped by 7 bases and J by 8 bases, with 13 bases between them. This CDR3 is 12 amino acids long. The CDR3 DNA follows: TGTGCCAGCATGGTGCGGCTGGGTACGCAGTATTTT. This gives the protein CASMVRLGTQYF.

The chain employs TRBV12-5 and TRBJ2-7; 9 bases fit TRBD1. Losses at the gene ends were 0 bases for V and 3 bases for J; bases not matched to a gene: 9. The CDR3 loop spans 17 amino acids. Germline V CDR1 and CDR2: LGHNT, FRNRAP. The CDR3 coding sequence is TGTGCTAGTGGTTTGGTAAAAGGGACAGGGCTCGACTACGAGCAGTACTTC. Its protein is CASGLVKGTGLDYEQYF.

This rearrangement joins TRBV11-2 to TRBJ2-1; a weak D match, TRBD2 (5 bases). The ends were cut back, 4 bases at V and 4 bases at J, with 17 bases in the middle. Germline V gene lookup returns CDR1 SGHAT and CDR2 FQNNGV. The CDR3 runs 16 residues. The CDR3 region is CASSSSLAILYNEQFF. The CDR3 nucleotides read TGTGCCAGCAGCTCATCCCTAGCAATTTTATACAATGAGCAGTTCTTC.

The chain employs TRBV11-3 and TRBJ1-4, with D tentatively TRBD1 (5 bases). Germline CDR1 and CDR2: SGHNT and YENEEA. Trimming stripped 8 bases from V and 3 bases from J, with 10 bases between. This CDR3 has 13 amino acids. The CDR3 region has the DNA TGTGCCAGCCGAACAGGCGCTAATGAAAAACTGTTTTTT. Its protein product is CASRTGANEKLFF.